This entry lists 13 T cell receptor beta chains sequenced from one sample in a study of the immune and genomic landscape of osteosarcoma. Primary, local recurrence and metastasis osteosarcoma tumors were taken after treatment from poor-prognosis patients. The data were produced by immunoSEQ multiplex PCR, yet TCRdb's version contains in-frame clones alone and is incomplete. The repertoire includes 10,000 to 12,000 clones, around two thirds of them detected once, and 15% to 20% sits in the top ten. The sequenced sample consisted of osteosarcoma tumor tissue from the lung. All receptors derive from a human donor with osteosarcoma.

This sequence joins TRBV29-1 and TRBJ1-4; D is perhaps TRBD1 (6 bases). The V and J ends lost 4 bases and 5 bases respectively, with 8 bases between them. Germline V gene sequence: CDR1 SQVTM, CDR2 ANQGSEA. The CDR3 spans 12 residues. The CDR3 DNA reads TGCAGCGTTGGACAGGCGAATGAAAAACTGTTTTTT. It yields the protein CSVGQANEKLFF.

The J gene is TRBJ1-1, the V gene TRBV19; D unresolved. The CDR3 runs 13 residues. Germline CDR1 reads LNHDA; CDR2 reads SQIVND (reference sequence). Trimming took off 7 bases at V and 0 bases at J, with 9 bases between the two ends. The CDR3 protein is CASKREMNTEAFF. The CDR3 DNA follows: TGTGCCAGTAAGCGGGAGATGAACACTGAAGCTTTCTTT. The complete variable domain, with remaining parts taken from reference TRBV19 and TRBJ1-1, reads DGGITQSPKYLFRKEGQNVTLSCEQNLNHDAMYWYRQDPGQGLRLIYYSQIVNDFQKGDIAEGYSVSREKKESFPLTVTSAQKNPTAFYLCASKREMNTEAFFGQGTRLTVV.

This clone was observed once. CDR3: CASSNFPETQYF. The CDR3 DNA reads as TGTGCCAGCAGCAATTTCCCGGAGACCCAGTACTTC. The V call is TRBV7-9, the J call TRBJ2-5, with D unresolved. CDR3 length equals 12 residues. The V end lost 5 bases, the J end lost 5 bases, and 9 bases lay between the germline ends. CDR1 is SEHNR and CDR2 is FQNEAQ in the germline V gene (reference sequence).

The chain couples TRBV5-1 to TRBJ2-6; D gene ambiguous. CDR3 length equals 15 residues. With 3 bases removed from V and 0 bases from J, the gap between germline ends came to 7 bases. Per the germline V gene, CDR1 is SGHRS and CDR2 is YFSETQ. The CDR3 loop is CASSWRSSGANVLTF. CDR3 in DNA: TGCGCCAGCAGCTGGAGATCCTCTGGGGCCAACGTCCTGACTTTC.

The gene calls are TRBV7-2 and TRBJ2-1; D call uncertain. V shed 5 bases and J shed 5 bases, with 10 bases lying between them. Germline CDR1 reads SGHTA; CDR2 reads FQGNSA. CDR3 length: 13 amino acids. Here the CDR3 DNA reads TGTGCCAGCAGCAGAAACCGGGACAATGAGCAGTTCTTC. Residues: CASSRNRDNEQFF.

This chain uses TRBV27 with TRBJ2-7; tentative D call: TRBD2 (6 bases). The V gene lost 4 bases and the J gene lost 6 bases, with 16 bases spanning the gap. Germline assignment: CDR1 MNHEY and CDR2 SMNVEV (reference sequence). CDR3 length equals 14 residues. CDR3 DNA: TGTGCCAGCAGTTCAAGACTAGATGGAGGCGAGCAGTACTTC. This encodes CASSSRLDGGEQYF.

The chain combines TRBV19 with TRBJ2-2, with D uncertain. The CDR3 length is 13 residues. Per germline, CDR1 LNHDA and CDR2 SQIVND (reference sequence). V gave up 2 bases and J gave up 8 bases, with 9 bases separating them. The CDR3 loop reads CASSISSVGELFF. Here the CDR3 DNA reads TGTGCCAGTAGTATATCCAGCGTTGGGGAGCTGTTTTTT.

CDR3 in amino acids: CASSSRLAPPYEQYF. The CDR3 bases are TGTGCCAGCAGCTCCCGACTAGCCCCTCCATACGAGCAGTACTTC. J is TRBJ2-7 and V is TRBV11-2; 7 positions match TRBD2. This CDR3 spans 15 amino acids. V lost 4 bases, J lost 4 bases, and 10 bases stayed unmatched. Germline V gene lookup returns CDR1 SGHAT and CDR2 FQNNGV.

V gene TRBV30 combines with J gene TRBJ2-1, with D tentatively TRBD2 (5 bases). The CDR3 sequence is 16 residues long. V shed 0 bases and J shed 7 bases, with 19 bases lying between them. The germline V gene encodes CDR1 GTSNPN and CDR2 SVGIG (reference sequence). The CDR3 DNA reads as TGTGCCTGGAGTGTTTTCTCTGTTCCATCGGGGAATGAGCAGTTCTTC. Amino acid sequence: CAWSVFSVPSGNEQFF.

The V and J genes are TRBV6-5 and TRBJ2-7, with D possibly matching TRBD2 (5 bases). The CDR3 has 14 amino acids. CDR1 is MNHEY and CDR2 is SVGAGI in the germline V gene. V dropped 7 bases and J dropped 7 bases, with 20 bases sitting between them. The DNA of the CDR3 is TGTGCCAGCATCGAAGAGGGCGCCCCGGGGGAGCAGTACTTC. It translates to CASIEEGAPGEQYF.

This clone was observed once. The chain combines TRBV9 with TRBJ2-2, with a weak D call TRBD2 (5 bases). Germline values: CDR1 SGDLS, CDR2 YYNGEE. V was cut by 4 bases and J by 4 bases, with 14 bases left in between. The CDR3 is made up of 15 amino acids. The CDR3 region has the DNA TGTGCCAGCAGCCCCACGGACTGGCCCACCGGGGAGCTGTTTTTT. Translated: CASSPTDWPTGELFF.

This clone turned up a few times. The CDR3 region has the DNA TGTGCCAGCAGACTAGGGACAGGGGGAACCGAGCAGTACTTC. Translating gives CASRLGTGGTEQYF. The V gene is TRBV28, the J gene TRBJ2-7; 11 bases match TRBD1. From germline, CDR1 is MDHEN and CDR2 SYDVKM. Trimming cost V 6 bases and J 6 bases; bases outside gene matches: 7. The CDR3 runs 14 residues.

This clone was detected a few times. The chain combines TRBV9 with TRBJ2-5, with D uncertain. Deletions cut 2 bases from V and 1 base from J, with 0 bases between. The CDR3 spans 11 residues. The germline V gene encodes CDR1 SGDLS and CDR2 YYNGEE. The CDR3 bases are TGTGCCAGCAGCGTCCAAGAGACCCAGTACTTC. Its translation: CASSVQETQYF.